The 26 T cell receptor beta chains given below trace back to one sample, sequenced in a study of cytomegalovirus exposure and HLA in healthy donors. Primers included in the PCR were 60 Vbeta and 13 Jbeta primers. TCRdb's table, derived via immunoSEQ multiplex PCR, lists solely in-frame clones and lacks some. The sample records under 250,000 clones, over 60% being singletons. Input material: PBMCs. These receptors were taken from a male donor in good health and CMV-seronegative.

The chain's CDR3 is CASSLAFRGYTF. The DNA for the CDR3 is TGTGCCAGCAGCTTAGCTTTTCGTGGCTACACCTTC. This sequence joins TRBV11-2 and TRBJ1-2; D gene ambiguous. V dropped 1 base and J dropped 7 bases, with 7 bases sitting between them. Germline V CDR1 and CDR2: SGHAT, FQNNGV. The CDR3 extends over 12 amino acids.

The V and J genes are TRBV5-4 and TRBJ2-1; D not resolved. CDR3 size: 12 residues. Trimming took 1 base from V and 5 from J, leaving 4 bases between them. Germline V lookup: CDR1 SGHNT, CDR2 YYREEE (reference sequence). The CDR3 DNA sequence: TGTGCCAGCAGCTTGCGTGACAATGAGCAGTTCTTC. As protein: CASSLRDNEQFF.

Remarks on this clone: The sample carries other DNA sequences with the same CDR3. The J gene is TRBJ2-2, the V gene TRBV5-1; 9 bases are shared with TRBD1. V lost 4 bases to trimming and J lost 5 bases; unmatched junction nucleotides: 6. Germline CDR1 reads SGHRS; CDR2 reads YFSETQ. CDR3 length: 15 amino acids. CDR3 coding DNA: TGCGCCAGCAGCACCGCCGGGACAGGGACCGGGGAGCTGTTTTTT. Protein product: CASSTAGTGTGELFF.

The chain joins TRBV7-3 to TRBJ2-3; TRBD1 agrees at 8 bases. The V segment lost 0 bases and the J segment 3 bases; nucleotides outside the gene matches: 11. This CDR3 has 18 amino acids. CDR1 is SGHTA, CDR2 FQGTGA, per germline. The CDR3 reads CASSLTGQVPSRTDTQYF. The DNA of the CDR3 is TGTGCCAGCAGCTTAACGGGACAGGTCCCCAGTCGGACAGATACGCAGTATTTT.

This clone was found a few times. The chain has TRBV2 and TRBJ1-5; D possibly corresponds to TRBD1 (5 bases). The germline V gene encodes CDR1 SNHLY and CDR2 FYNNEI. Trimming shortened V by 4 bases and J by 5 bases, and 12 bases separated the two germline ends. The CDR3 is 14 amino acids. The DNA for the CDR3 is TGTGCCAGCAGTGCAACAGGAACCGATCAGCCCCAGCATTTT. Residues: CASSATGTDQPQHF.

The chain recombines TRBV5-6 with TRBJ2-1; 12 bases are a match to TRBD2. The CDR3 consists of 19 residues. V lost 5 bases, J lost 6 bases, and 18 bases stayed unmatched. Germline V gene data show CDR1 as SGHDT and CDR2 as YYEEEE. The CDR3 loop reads CASRRGWLAGGRSFNEQFF. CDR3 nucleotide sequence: TGTGCCAGCAGGCGGGGATGGCTAGCGGGGGGGCGGAGTTTCAATGAGCAGTTCTTC.

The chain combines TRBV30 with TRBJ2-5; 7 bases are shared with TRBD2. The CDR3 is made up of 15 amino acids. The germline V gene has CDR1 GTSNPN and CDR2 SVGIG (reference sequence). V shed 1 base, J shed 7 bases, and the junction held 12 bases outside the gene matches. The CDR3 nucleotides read TGTGCCTGGAGTGCCAGAAGCGGGGTTGGGGGGACCCAGTACTTC. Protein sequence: CAWSARSGVGGTQYF.

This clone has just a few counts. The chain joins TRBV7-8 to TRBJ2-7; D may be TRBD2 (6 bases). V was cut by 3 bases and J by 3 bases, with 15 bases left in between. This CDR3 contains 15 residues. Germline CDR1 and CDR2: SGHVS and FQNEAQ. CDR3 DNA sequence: TGTGCCAGCAGCTTGAATGGGAAGGGACTCTACGAGCAGTACTTC. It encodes CASSLNGKGLYEQYF.

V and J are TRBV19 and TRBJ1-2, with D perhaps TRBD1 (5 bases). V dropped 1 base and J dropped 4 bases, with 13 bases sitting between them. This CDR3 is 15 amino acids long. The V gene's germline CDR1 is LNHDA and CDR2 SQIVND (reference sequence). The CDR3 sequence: CASSIAGQGFYGYTF. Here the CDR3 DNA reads TGTGCCAGTAGTATAGCGGGCCAGGGCTTCTATGGCTACACCTTC.

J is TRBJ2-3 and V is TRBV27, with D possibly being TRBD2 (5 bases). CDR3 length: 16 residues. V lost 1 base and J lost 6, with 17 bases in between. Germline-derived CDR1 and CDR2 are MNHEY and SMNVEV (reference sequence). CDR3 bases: TGTGCCAGCAGTTTATTTGTGCCCAGCGGCGGCGATACGCAGTATTTT. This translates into CASSLFVPSGGDTQYF.

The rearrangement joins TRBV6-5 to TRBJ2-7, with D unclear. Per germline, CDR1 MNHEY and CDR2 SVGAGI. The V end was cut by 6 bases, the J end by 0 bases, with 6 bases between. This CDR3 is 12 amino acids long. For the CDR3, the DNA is TGTGCCAGCAGCCCGAGCTCCTACGAGCAGTACTTC. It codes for CASSPSSYEQYF.

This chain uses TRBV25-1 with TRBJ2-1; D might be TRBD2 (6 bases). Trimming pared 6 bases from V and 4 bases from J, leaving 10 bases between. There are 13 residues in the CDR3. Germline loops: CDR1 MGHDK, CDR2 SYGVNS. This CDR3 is CASRGGAYNEQFF. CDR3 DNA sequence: TGTGCCAGCAGGGGGGGAGCTTACAATGAGCAGTTCTTC.

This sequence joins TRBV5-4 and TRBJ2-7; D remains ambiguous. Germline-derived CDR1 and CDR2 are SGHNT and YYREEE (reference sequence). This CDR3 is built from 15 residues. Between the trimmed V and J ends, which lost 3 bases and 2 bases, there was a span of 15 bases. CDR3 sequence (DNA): TGTGCCAGCAGCTCCCCGACGACTCCCGCCTACGAGCAGTACTTC. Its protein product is CASSSPTTPAYEQYF.

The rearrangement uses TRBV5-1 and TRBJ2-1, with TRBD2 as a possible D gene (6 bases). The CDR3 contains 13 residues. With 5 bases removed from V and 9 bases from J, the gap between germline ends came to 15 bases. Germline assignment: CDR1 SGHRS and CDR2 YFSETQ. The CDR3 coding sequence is TGCGCCAGCAGGGGGGAGGCCGCTGCTGAGCAGTTCTTC. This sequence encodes CASRGEAAAEQFF. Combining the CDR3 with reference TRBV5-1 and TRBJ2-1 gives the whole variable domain KAGVTQTPRYLIKTRGQQVTLSCSPISGHRSVSWYQQTPGQGLQFLFEYFSETQRNKGNFPGRFSGRQFSNSRSEMNVSTLELGDSALYLCASRGEAAAEQFFGPGTRLTVL.

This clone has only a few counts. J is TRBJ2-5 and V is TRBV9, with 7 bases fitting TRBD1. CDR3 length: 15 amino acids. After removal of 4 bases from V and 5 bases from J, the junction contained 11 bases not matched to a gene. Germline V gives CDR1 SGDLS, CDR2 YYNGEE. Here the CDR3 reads CASSPQSGTVETQYF. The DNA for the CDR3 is TGTGCCAGCAGCCCGCAATCCGGGACAGTGGAGACCCAGTACTTC.

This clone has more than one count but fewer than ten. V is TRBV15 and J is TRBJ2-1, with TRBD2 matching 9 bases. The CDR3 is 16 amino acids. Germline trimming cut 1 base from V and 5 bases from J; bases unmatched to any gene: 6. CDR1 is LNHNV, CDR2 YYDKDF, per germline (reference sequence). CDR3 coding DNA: TGTGCCACCAGCAGAGCGCGGGAGGGCCCGCACAATGAGCAGTTCTTC. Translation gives CATSRAREGPHNEQFF.

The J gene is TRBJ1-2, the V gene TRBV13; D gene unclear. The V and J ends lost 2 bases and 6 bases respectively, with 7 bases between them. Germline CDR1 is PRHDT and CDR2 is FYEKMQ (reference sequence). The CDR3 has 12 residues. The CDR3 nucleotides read TGTGCCAGCAGCTTAAACGGGGATGGCTACACCTTC. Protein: CASSLNGDGYTF.

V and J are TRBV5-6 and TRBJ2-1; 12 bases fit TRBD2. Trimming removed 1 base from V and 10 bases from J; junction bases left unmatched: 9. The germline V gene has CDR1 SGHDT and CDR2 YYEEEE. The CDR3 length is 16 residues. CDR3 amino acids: CASSLTSGGLGVEQFF. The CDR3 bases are TGTGCCAGCAGCTTGACTAGCGGGGGGCTAGGAGTGGAGCAGTTCTTC. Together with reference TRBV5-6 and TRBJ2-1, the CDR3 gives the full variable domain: DAGVTQSPTHLIKTRGQQVTLRCSPKSGHDTVSWYQQALGQGPQFIFQYYEEEERQRGNFPDRFSGHQFPNYSSELNVNALLLGDSALYLCASSLTSGGLGVEQFFGPGTRLTVL.

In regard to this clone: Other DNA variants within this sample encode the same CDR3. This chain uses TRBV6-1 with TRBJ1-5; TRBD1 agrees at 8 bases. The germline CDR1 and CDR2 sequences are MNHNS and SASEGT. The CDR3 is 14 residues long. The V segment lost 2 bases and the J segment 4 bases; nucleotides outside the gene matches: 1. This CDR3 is CASSETGGNQPQHF. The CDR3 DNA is TGTGCCAGCAGTGAAACAGGGGGTAATCAGCCCCAGCATTTT.

In DNA form, the CDR3 reads TGTGCCAGTAGTATAGGGACTAGCGTAAGCACAGATACGCAGTATTTT. Protein product: CASSIGTSVSTDTQYF. This chain joins TRBV19 and TRBJ2-3; 9 bases map to TRBD2. Germline CDR1 and CDR2: LNHDA and SQIVND (reference sequence). CDR3 length: 16 residues. Germline trimming cut 1 base from V and 0 bases from J; bases unmatched to any gene: 2.

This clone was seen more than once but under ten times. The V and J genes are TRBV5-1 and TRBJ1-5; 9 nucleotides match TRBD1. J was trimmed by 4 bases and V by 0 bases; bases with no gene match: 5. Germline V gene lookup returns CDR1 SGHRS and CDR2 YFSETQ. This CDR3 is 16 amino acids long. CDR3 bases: TGCGCCAGCAGCTTGGATGCGACAGGGGGAAATCAGCCCCAGCATTTT. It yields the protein CASSLDATGGNQPQHF.

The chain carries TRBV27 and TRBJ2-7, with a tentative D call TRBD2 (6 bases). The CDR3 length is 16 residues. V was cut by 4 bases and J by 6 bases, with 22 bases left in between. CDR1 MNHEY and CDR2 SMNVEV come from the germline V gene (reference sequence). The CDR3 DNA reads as TGTGCCAGCAGTTCGTATGGACTAACCCGTCGCGGCGAGCAGTACTTC. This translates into CASSSYGLTRRGEQYF.

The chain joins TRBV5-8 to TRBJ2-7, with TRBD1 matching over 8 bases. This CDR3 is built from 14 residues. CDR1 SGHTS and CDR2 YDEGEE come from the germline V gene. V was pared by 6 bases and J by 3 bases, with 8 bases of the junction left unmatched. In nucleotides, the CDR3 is TGTGCCAGCACACTTCAGGGGGCGTACTACGAGCAGTACTTC. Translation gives CASTLQGAYYEQYF.

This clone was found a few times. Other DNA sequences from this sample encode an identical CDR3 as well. CDR3: CASSLGAEQFF. The CDR3 DNA follows: TGTGCCAGCAGCTTAGGTGCGGAGCAGTTCTTC. The J gene is TRBJ2-1, the V gene TRBV11-3; D is undetermined. CDR1 and CDR2 from the germline V gene are SGHNT and YENEEA. The CDR3 spans 11 residues. Trimming stripped 1 base from V and 10 bases from J, with 5 bases between.

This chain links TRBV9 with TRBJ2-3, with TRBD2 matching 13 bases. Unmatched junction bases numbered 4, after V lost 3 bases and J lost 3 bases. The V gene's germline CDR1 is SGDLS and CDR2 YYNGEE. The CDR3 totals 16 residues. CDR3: CASSARTSGRTDTQYF. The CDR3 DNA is TGTGCCAGCAGCGCACGGACTAGCGGGAGAACAGATACGCAGTATTTT.

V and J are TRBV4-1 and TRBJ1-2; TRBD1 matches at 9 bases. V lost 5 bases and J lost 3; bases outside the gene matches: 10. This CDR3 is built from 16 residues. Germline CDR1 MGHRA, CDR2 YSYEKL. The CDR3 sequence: CASSEGMTGGDYGYTF. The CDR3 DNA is TGCGCCAGCAGCGAAGGAATGACAGGGGGGGACTATGGCTACACCTTC.